These 25 T cell receptor beta chains were sequenced from one sample in a study of T cell responses to AZD1222 COVID-19 vaccine. Sequenced by immunoSEQ multiplex PCR; TCRdb stores in-frame clones only, minus some. The data hold 95,000 or so clones, with nearly 90% observed a single time. The sample here was peripheral blood, taken on day 0 of AZD1222 vaccination. Receptors were obtained from an adult in good health.

The CDR3 is CASSYGWAAGYTF. CDR3 DNA: TGTGCCAGCAGTTACGGGTGGGCCGCTGGCTACACCTTC. V and J are TRBV6-5 and TRBJ1-2, with unresolved D. Germline V gene sequence: CDR1 MNHEY, CDR2 SVGAGI. The V end lost 2 bases, the J end lost 7 bases, and 11 bases lay between the germline ends. The CDR3 is 13 amino acids.

This chain connects TRBV3-1 (or the pseudogene TRBV3-2) to TRBJ1-3; TRBD1 is a possible D gene (5 bases). The CDR3 contains 15 residues. Trimming cost V 0 bases and J 2 bases, with 8 bases left between them. The V gene's germline CDR1 is LGHDT and CDR2 YNNKEL (reference sequence). The CDR3 region is CASSQEGHAGNTIYF. Written as DNA, the CDR3 is TGTGCCAGCAGCCAAGAAGGACATGCTGGAAACACCATATATTTT.

The chain carries TRBV7-2 and TRBJ2-2; TRBD1 matches 8 bases. V dropped 5 bases and J dropped 4; count of bases not matched to a gene: 12. The CDR3 is made up of 17 amino acids. Germline CDR1 SGHTA, CDR2 FQGNSA. CDR3: CASSLRPGQESTGELFF. CDR3 in DNA: TGTGCCAGCAGCCTTAGGCCGGGACAGGAGAGCACCGGGGAGCTGTTTTTT.

The chain is built from TRBV30 and TRBJ1-4; D gene uncertain. Germline assignment: CDR1 GTSNPN and CDR2 SVGIG (reference sequence). The CDR3 length is 12 residues. V was shortened by 0 bases and J by 10 bases, with 9 bases between the two germline ends. The CDR3 reads CAWSVSSGKLFF. The CDR3 region has the DNA TGTGCCTGGAGTGTGTCCAGCGGAAAACTGTTTTTT.

This sequence joins TRBV29-1 and TRBJ1-5; D unclear. CDR3 size: 15 residues. V was trimmed by 2 bases and J by 7 bases, leaving 18 bases between them. Germline assignment: CDR1 SQVTM and CDR2 ANQGSEA. CDR3 sequence reads: CSVESSTDYQQPQHF. The CDR3 nucleotides read TGCAGCGTTGAATCGTCAACCGACTATCAACAGCCCCAGCATTTT.

The V gene is TRBV5-1, the J gene TRBJ2-1; D is possibly TRBD1 (6 bases). V was trimmed by 2 bases and J by 2 bases, leaving 17 bases between them. Germline loops: CDR1 SGHRS, CDR2 YFSETQ. CDR3 length: 17 residues. CDR3 DNA sequence: TGCGCCAGCAGCTTTTACGCAAAACAGGGCGCCTACAATGAGCAGTTCTTC. Amino acids: CASSFYAKQGAYNEQFF.

The gene calls are TRBV18 and TRBJ1-4, with no clear D. Germline CDR1 and CDR2: KGHSH and LQKENI. This CDR3 region has 15 residues. The V end was cut by 2 bases, the J end by 5 bases, with 12 bases between. This CDR3 reads CASSPRNNQNEKLFF. CDR3 coding DNA: TGTGCCAGCTCACCAAGGAACAACCAAAATGAAAAACTGTTTTTT.

The chain is built from TRBV19 and TRBJ1-4; D gene ambiguous. The CDR3 totals 14 residues. The ends were cut back, 3 bases at V and 1 base at J, with 6 bases in the middle. Germline CDR1 reads LNHDA; CDR2 reads SQIVND (reference sequence). In nucleotides, the CDR3 is TGTGCCAGTAGTATTCGGGGAACTAATGAAAAACTGTTTTTT. This codes for CASSIRGTNEKLFF. The variable domain in full, with the rest retrieved from reference TRBV19 and TRBJ1-4, is DGGITQSPKYLFRKEGQNVTLSCEQNLNHDAMYWYRQDPGQGLRLIYYSQIVNDFQKGDIAEGYSVSREKKESFPLTVTSAQKNPTAFYLCASSIRGTNEKLFFGSGTQLSVL.

The CDR3 loop is CSASGTPRREKLFF. Written as DNA, the CDR3 is TGCAGTGCTAGTGGTACCCCCCGGCGGGAAAAACTGTTTTTT. This sequence joins TRBV20-1 and TRBJ1-4, with D hard to call. This CDR3 comprises 14 residues. Germline CDR1 is DFQATT and CDR2 is SNEGSKA (reference sequence). V shed 3 bases and J shed 8 bases, with 16 bases lying between them.

The rearrangement joins TRBV5-1 to TRBJ1-1; D not certain. Trimming removed 0 bases at V and 4 bases at J, with 10 bases between. CDR3 length: 14 amino acids. CDR1 and CDR2 from the germline V gene are SGHRS and YFSETQ. This chain's CDR3 is CASSLEVRGTEAFF. The CDR3 DNA sequence: TGCGCCAGCAGCTTGGAAGTCCGGGGCACTGAAGCTTTCTTT.

The V and J genes are TRBV11-3 and TRBJ2-2; 9 nucleotides align to TRBD1. The CDR3 is 15 amino acids. The ends lost 5 bases at V and 3 bases at J; junction bases unmatched: 4. Germline V CDR1 and CDR2: SGHNT, YENEEA. The CDR3 DNA follows: TGTGCCAGCAGCGCGACAGGGGGATACACCGGGGAGCTGTTTTTT. Translation gives CASSATGGYTGELFF.

This chain joins TRBV7-6 and TRBJ2-7; 8 nucleotides match TRBD2. Germline CDR1 reads SGHVS; CDR2 reads FNYEAQ. J gave up 3 bases and V 6 bases, and 10 bases lay outside the gene matches. The CDR3 is 15 residues long. The DNA of the CDR3 is TGTGCCAGCAGTTCAGCGGCGGGGGGTTTCTACGAGCAGTACTTC. Protein sequence: CASSSAAGGFYEQYF. Supplemented by reference TRBV7-6 and TRBJ2-7, the full variable domain reads GAGVSQSPRYKVTKRGQDVALRCDPISGHVSLYWYRQALGQGPEFLTYFNYEAQQDKSGLPNDRFSAERPEGSISTLTIQRTEQRDSAMYRCASSSAAGGFYEQYFGPGTRLTVT.

The genes are TRBV6-1 and TRBJ2-7; 11 bases are a match to TRBD1. This CDR3 comprises 15 residues. The germline CDR1 and CDR2 sequences are MNHNS and SASEGT. Trimming removed 5 bases from V and 3 bases from J; junction bases left unmatched: 6. CDR3 sequence: CASSLRGTGGYEQYF. CDR3 sequence (DNA): TGTGCCAGCAGTCTGCGAGGGACAGGGGGCTACGAGCAGTACTTC.

This clone was seen just once. In DNA form, the CDR3 reads TGCGCCAGCAGCCAAGATCCATCTGCCGGAAACACCATATATTTT. Translation gives CASSQDPSAGNTIYF. This sequence joins TRBV4-1 and TRBJ1-3; D remains unclear. The length of the CDR3 is 15 residues. V was shortened by 0 bases and J by 4 bases, with 10 bases between the two germline ends. Germline V gives CDR1 MGHRA, CDR2 YSYEKL.

The count of this clone is one. This sequence joins TRBV7-9 and TRBJ2-7; D gene ambiguous. Looked up from germline, CDR1 is SEHNR and CDR2 is FQNEAQ (reference sequence). V lost 1 base and J lost 2, with 6 bases in between. The CDR3 runs to 13 residues. The CDR3 spells CASSLERTYEQYF. In nucleotides, the CDR3 is TGTGCCAGCAGCTTAGAGAGGACCTACGAGCAGTACTTC.

The gene calls are TRBV11-2 and TRBJ2-3; the D is unclear. Germline CDR1 reads SGHAT; CDR2 reads FQNNGV. The V and J ends lost 1 base and 4 bases respectively, with 6 bases between them. The CDR3 extends over 13 amino acids. The CDR3 DNA follows: TGTGCCAGCAGCTTAGTAGGGTCAGATACGCAGTATTTT. Residues: CASSLVGSDTQYF. Drawing the rest from reference TRBV11-2 and TRBJ2-3, the complete variable domain is EAGVAQSPRYKIIEKRQSVAFWCNPISGHATLYWYQQILGQGPKLLIQFQNNGVVDDSQLPKDRFSAERLKGVDSTLKIQPAKLEDSAVYLCASSLVGSDTQYFGPGTRLTVL.

This clone has just one count. CDR3 DNA: TGTGCCAGCAGCTTAGAGGGGGGGGATTCACCCCTCCACTTT. It encodes CASSLEGGDSPLHF. The chain carries TRBV7-6 and TRBJ1-6, with D possibly matching TRBD1 (6 bases). Per the germline V gene, CDR1 is SGHVS and CDR2 is FNYEAQ. This CDR3 region has 14 residues. The ends were cut back, 1 base at V and 8 bases at J, with 9 bases in the middle. Full variable domain (remainder filled in from reference TRBV7-6 and TRBJ1-6): GAGVSQSPRYKVTKRGQDVALRCDPISGHVSLYWYRQALGQGPEFLTYFNYEAQQDKSGLPNDRFSAERPEGSISTLTIQRTEQRDSAMYRCASSLEGGDSPLHFGNGTRLTVT.

J is TRBJ1-3 and V is TRBV5-1; D not certain. Germline loops: CDR1 SGHRS, CDR2 YFSETQ. This CDR3 comprises 14 residues. Between the trimmed V and J ends, which lost 4 bases and 0 bases, there was a span of 8 bases. In DNA form, the CDR3 reads TGCGCCAGCAGCCCAGACGTCTCTGGAAACACCATATATTTT. Translation: CASSPDVSGNTIYF.

The V gene is TRBV5-1, the J gene TRBJ2-5, with D unresolved. Trimming removed 4 bases at V and 2 bases at J, with 3 bases between. Looked up from germline, CDR1 is SGHRS and CDR2 is YFSETQ. CDR3 length: 11 amino acids. The CDR3 loop is CASSLQETQYF. CDR3 sequence (DNA): TGCGCCAGCAGCCTTCAAGAGACCCAGTACTTC.

The rearrangement uses TRBV12-3 or TRBV12-4 and TRBJ1-2; D unclear. Trimming removed 2 bases from V and 8 bases from J, with 6 bases in between. The CDR3 totals 11 residues. CDR3 loop: CASSLSHGYTF. In nucleotides, the CDR3 is TGTGCCAGCAGTTTATCTCACGGCTACACCTTC.

The chain uses TRBV4-3 and TRBJ2-3; 11 nucleotides agree with TRBD2. Per germline, CDR1 LGHNA and CDR2 YSLEER. The CDR3 totals 16 residues. Trimming removed 1 base from V and 6 bases from J; junction bases left unmatched: 6. The CDR3 DNA reads TGCGCCAGCAGCCAAGGTAGCGGGGGGGCCGTGGATACGCAGTATTTT. Translated, it gives CASSQGSGGAVDTQYF.

The rearrangement joins TRBV7-9 to TRBJ1-2; 9 positions agree with TRBD1. The CDR3 contains 15 residues. Germline assignment: CDR1 SEHNR and CDR2 FQNEAQ (reference sequence). The V segment lost 5 bases and the J segment 3 bases; nucleotides outside the gene matches: 7. DNA for the CDR3: TGTGCCAGCAGCGCCAGCCGGGACAGGGACTATGGCTACACCTTC. Its translation: CASSASRDRDYGYTF.

The chain combines TRBV30 with TRBJ1-1, with D perhaps matching TRBD1 (6 bases). The germline CDR1 and CDR2 sequences are GTSNPN and SVGIG (reference sequence). V was clipped by 4 bases and J by 6 bases, with 12 bases between them. The CDR3 sequence is 12 residues long. CDR3 coding DNA: TGTGCCTGGAATCAGGGGTCTTCTGAAGCTTTCTTT. Its translation is CAWNQGSSEAFF. The whole variable domain, remainder taken from reference TRBV30 and TRBJ1-1, is SQTIHQWPATLVQPVGSPLSLECTVEGTSNPNLYWYRQAAGRGLQLLFYSVGIGQISSEVPQNLSASRPQDRQFILSSKKLLLSDSGFYLCAWNQGSSEAFFGQGTRLTVV.

The rearrangement links TRBV27 to TRBJ1-2; 7 nucleotides line up with TRBD1. The V gene end was trimmed by 6 bases and the J gene end by 5 bases; junction bases not matched to a gene: 9. Germline lookup yields CDR1 MNHEY and CDR2 SMNVEV (reference sequence). The CDR3 has 14 residues. CDR3 sequence reads: CASRNPGGGYGYTF. CDR3 bases: TGTGCCAGCAGAAATCCAGGGGGGGGTTATGGCTACACCTTC.

The J gene is TRBJ2-7, the V gene TRBV4-3; TRBD1 matches at 8 bases. The germline gives CDR1 LGHNA, CDR2 YSLEER. The ends lost 1 base at V and 6 bases at J; junction bases unmatched: 8. The CDR3 has 15 amino acids. CDR3 coding DNA: TGCGCCAGCAGCCAAGCGCTGACAGGGGAAGGCGAGCAGTACTTC. Amino acids: CASSQALTGEGEQYF.